This T cell receptor (beta chain) was identified in a study of response to subunit inactivated influenza vaccine. Study-wide results and limits: Each seasonal influenza vaccination recruits few new T cells, the authors suggested.

CDR1 is MNHNS and CDR2 is SASEGT in the germline V gene. Trimming took off 6 bases at V and 6 bases at J, with 17 bases between the two ends. The CDR3 is 15 amino acids. TCRdb itself ran the RT-PCR reads through MiXCR, one entry per CDR3 protein. The sample carries around 570,000 distinct CDR3 sequences, around 8% recorded once. Worth noting for this clonotype: Its specificity is unknown.

This chain links TRBV6-1 with TRBJ2-2; D perhaps matches TRBD1 (6 bases). This TCR was recovered from a man aged 45-69 years who received an inactivated influenza vaccine. The sample was PBMCs from blood, taken roughly 24 months after vaccination. CDR3 in amino acids: CASSRDIIGAGELFF. CDR3 nucleotides: TGTGCCAGCAGCCGGGACATCATTGGGGCCGGGGAGCTGTTTTTT.